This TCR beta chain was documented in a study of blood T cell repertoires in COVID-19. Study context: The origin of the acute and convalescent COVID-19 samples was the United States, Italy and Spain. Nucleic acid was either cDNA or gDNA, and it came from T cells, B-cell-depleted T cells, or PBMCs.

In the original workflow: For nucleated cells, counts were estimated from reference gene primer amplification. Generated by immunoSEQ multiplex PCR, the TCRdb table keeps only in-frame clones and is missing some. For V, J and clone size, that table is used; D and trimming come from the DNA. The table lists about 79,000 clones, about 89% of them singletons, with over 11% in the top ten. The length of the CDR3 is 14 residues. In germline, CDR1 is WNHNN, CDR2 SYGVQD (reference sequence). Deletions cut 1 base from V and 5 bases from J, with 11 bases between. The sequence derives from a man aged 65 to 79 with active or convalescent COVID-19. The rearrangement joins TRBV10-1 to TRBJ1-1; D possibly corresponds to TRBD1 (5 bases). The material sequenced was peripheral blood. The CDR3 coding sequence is TGCGCCAGCAGTGAGTGGGGGGAGGGGACTGAAGCTTTCTTT. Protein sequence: CASSEWGEGTEAFF.